This T cell receptor beta chain appears in the sequencing data of a study of cytomegalovirus exposure and HLA in healthy donors. Both 60 Vbeta primers and 13 Jbeta primers went into the PCR. The method was immunoSEQ multiplex PCR; TCRdb's version includes in-frame clones alone and lacks a portion of them. The sample lists about 200,000 clones; under 70% were seen once. This CDR3 is 15 amino acids long. Germline CDR1 is SGHNT and CDR2 is YENEEA. J gave up 8 bases and V 1 base, and 6 bases lay outside the gene matches. V usage is TRBV11-3 and J usage is TRBJ2-1, with 9 bases identical to TRBD1. This receptor was identified in a man aged 40-49 years in good health and CMV-seropositive. Sequencing was done on a sample of PBMCs. CDR3 loop: CASSLGTGAVDEQFF. CDR3 DNA sequence: TGTGCCAGCAGCTTAGGGACAGGGGCAGTTGATGAGCAGTTCTTC.